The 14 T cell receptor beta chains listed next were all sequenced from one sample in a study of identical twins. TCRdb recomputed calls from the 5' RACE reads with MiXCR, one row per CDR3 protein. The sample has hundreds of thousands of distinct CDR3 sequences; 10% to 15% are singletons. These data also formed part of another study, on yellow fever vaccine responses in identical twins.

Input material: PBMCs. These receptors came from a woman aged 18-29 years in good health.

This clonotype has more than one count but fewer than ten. For the CDR3, the DNA is TGTGCCAGCAGCTCGCAGCACTCTGGGGCCAACGTCCTGACTTTC. Translated, it gives CASSSQHSGANVLTF. The chain combines TRBV5-8 with TRBJ2-6; D not resolved. Trimming shortened V by 3 bases and J by 0 bases, and 7 bases separated the two germline ends. Germline loops: CDR1 SGHTS, CDR2 YDEGEE. CDR3 size: 15 residues.

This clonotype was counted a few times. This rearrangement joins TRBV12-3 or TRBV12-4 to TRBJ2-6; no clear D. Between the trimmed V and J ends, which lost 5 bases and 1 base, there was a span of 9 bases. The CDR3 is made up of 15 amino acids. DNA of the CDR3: TGTGCCAGCAGTCCCCGGCAATCTGGGGCCAACGTCCTGACTTTC. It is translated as CASSPRQSGANVLTF.

DNA of the CDR3: TGTGCCAGCAGCTCTACAGGGGTAGATACGCAGTATTTT. This gives the protein CASSSTGVDTQYF. This chain links TRBV7-3 with TRBJ2-3, with 7 bases that match TRBD1. The V and J ends lost 4 bases and 5 bases, in that order; junction bases with no gene match: 3. This CDR3 contains 13 residues. Looked up from germline, CDR1 is SGHTA and CDR2 is FQGTGA.

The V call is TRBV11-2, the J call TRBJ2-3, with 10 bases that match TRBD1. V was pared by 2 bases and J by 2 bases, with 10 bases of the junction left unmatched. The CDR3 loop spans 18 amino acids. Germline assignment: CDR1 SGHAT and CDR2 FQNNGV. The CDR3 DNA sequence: TGTGCCAGCAGCTTAAAGGCTTGGGACAGGGGATCCACAGATACGCAGTATTTT. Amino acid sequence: CASSLKAWDRGSTDTQYF.

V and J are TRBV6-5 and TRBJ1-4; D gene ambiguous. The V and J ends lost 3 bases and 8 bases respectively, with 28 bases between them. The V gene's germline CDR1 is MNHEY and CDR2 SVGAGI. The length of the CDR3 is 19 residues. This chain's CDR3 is CASSYSRRGGGGGQEKLFF. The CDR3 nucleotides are TGTGCCAGCAGTTATAGCCGTCGAGGCGGAGGCGGCGGTCAGGAAAAACTGTTTTTT.

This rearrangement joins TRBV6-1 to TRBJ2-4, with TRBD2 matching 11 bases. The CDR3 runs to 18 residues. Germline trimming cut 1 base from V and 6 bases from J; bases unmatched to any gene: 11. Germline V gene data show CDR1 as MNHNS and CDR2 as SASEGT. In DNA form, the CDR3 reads TGTGCCAGCAGTGAAGGGGAGACTAGCGGGGTCTATGGAAACATTCAGTACTTC. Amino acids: CASSEGETSGVYGNIQYF.

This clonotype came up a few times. The CDR3 nucleotides are TGTGCCAGCAGTGATGGAGCGGGAGAAGAGACCCAGTACTTC. This codes for CASSDGAGEETQYF. V gene TRBV25-1 combines with J gene TRBJ2-5, with 8 nucleotides matching TRBD2. The CDR3 runs to 14 residues. With 3 bases clipped from V and 3 bases from J, the junction kept 3 bases outside the gene matches. Germline CDR1 MGHDK, CDR2 SYGVNS.

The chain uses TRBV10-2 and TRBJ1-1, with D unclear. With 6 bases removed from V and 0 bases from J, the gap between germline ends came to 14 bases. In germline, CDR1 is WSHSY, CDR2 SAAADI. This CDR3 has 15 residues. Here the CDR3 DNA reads TGCGCCAGCAGCAGCCGTATATACGTGAACACTGAAGCTTTCTTT. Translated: CASSSRIYVNTEAFF.

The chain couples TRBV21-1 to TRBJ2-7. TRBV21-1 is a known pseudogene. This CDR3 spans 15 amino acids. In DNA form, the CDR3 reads TGTGCCAGCAGCAAAGCGGTTCGTCAGAACTACGAGCAGTACGTC. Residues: CASSKAVRQNYEQYV.

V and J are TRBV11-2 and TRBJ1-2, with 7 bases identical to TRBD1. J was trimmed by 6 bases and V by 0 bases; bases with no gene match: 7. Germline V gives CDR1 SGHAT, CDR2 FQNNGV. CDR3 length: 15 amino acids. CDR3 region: CASSLEATGTDGYTF. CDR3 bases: TGTGCCAGCAGCTTAGAGGCGACAGGGACTGATGGCTACACCTTC.

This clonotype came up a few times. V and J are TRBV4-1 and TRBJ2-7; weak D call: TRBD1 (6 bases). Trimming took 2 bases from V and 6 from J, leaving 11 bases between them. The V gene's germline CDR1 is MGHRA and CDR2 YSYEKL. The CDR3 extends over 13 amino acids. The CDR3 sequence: CASSQQTGFEQYF. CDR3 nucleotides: TGCGCCAGCAGCCAACAGACAGGTTTCGAGCAGTACTTC.

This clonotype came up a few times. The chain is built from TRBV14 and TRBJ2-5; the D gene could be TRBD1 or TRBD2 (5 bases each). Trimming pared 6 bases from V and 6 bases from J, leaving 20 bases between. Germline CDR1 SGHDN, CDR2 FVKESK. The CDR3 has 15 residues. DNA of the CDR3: TGTGCCAGCAGTAAAACCCGGGGCCCGTCCCAGACCCAGTACTTC. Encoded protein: CASSKTRGPSQTQYF.

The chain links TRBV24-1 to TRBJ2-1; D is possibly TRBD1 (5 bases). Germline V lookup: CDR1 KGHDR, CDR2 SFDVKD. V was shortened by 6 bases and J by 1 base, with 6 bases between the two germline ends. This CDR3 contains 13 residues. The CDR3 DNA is TGTGCCACCAGTCCAGGGTCCTACAATGAGCAGTTCTTC. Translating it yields CATSPGSYNEQFF.

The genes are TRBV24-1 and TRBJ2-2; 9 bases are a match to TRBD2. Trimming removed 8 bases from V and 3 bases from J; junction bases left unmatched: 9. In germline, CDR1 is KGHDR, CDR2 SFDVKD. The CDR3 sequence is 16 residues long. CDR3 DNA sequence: TGTGCCACCAATGACCCTGGACTAGCGTACACCGGGGAGCTGTTTTTT. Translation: CATNDPGLAYTGELFF.